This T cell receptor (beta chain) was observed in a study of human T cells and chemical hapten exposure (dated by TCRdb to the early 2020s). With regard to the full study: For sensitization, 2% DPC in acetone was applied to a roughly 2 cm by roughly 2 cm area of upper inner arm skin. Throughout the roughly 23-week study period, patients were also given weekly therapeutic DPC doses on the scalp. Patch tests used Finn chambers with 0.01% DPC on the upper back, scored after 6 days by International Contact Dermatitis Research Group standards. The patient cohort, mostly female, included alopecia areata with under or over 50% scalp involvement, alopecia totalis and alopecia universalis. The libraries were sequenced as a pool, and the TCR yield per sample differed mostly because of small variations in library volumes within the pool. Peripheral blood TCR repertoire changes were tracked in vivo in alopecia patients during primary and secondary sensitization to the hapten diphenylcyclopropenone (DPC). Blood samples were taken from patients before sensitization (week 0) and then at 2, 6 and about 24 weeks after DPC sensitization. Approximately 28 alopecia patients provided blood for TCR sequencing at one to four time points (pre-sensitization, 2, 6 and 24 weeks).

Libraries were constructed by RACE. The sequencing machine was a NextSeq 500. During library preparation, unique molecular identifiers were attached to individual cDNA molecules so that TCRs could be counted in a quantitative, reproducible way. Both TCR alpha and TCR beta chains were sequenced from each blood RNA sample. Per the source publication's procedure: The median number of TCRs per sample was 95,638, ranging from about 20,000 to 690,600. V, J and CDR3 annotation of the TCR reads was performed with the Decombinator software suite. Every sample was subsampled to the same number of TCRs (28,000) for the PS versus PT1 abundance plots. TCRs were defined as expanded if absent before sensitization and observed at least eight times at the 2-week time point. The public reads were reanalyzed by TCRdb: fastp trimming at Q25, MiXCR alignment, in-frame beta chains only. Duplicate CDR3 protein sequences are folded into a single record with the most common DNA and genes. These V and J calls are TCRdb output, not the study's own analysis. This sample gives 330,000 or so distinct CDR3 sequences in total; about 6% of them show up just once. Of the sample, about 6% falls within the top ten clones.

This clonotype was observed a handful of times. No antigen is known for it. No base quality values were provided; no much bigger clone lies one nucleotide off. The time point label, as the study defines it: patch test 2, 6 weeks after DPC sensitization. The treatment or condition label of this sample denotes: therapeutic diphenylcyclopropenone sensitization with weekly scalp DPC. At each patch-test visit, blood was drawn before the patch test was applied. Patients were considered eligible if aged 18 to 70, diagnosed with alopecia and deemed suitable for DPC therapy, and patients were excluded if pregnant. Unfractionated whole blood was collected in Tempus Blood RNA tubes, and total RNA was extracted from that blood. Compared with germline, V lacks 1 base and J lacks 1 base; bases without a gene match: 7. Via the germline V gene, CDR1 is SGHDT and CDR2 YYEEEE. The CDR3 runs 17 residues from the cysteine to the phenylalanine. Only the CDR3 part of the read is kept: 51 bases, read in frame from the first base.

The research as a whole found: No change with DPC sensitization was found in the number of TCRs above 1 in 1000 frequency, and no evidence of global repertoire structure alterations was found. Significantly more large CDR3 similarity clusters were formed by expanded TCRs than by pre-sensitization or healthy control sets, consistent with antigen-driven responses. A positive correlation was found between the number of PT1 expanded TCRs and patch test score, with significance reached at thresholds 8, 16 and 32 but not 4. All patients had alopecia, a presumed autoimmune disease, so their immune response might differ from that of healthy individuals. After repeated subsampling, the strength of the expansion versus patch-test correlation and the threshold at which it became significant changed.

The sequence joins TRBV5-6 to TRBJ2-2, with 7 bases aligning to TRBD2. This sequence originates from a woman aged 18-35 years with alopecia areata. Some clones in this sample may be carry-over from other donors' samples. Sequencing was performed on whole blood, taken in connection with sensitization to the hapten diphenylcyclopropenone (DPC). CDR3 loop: CASSLRPGLLNTGELFF. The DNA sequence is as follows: TGTGCCAGCAGCTTGCGCCCGGGACTACTGAACACCGGGGAGCTGTTTTTT.